This T cell receptor (beta chain) comes out of a study of PD-1 blockade in classical Hodgkin lymphoma. Whole-study findings and limits: Diminished baseline TCR diversity has been reported in newly diagnosed patients relative to healthy donors. CD4+ TCR diversity climbed significantly by C4D1, unlike CD8+ TCR diversity.

Profiled with immunoSEQ multiplex PCR; TCRdb holds only in-frame clones, not every one. The sample shows 95,000 to 120,000 clones, about nine tenths of them seen only once. After autologous stem cell transplantation all patients relapsed, and prior brentuximab vedotin exposure differed between cohorts. Patients' outcomes at their best amounted to complete response, partial response or progressive disease. V was clipped by 4 bases and J by 3 bases, with 9 bases between them. The CDR3 length is 13 residues. The germline CDR1 and CDR2 sequences are SGHNT and YYREEE (reference sequence). This clone was detected only a few times. Antigen: not known.

The gene calls are TRBV5-4 and TRBJ2-3; D not resolved. The specimen was peripheral blood mononuclear cells (PBMCs), collected before the second cycle of nivolumab. The TCR sequence derives from a human donor with classical Hodgkin lymphoma. The DNA for the CDR3 is TGTGCCAGCAGCCGTTTGGGGACAGATACGCAGTATTTT. Encoded protein: CASSRLGTDTQYF.